These T cell receptor beta chains were read from a single sample in a study of blood T cell repertoires in COVID-19. Clones were sequenced by immunoSEQ multiplex PCR, and TCRdb holds only the in-frame ones, with some missing. The sample shows approximately 200,000 clones, roughly 84% of them seen only once. The sequenced sample was peripheral blood. Receptors were obtained from a man aged 50 or older who had recovered from COVID-19. Both conserved end residues are part of each CDR3. A D gene is named only where the DNA matches it firmly. Clone size is shown for a subset of rows, as once, few, many or a class of expanded clone.

TGTGCCAGCAGCTTCAAGGGCGGGAGGGTTCTGGTTGAGCAGTTCTTC,CASSFKGGRVLVEQFF,TRBV5-6,TRBJ2-1,NA,16,TRBD2
TGTGCCAGCAGTTTATTTGCAGGGATGGTCGCTGAAGCTTTCTTT,CASSLFAGMVAEAFF,TRBV28,TRBJ1-1,once,15,NA
TGTGCCAGCAGCCTGGACACCTCCGGGGCCAACGTCCTGACTTTC,CASSLDTSGANVLTF,TRBV4-2,TRBJ2-6,NA,15,NA
TGTGCCACCCGGGACAGTGAAGCTTTCTTT,CATRDSEAFF,TRBV6-5,TRBJ1-1,NA,10,TRBD1
TGTGCCAGCCGACCAGGGGGGCGGGCGACAGATACGCAGTATTTT,CASRPGGRATDTQYF,TRBV4-2,TRBJ2-3,NA,15,NA
TGTGCCAGCAGCTTTATGGCACGGGGGACTAATGAAAAACTGTTTTTT,CASSFMARGTNEKLFF,TRBV7-9,TRBJ1-4,NA,16,NA
TGTGCCAGCAGCCAAGCTGACTATGGCTACACCTTC,CASSQADYGYTF,TRBV3-1/TRBV3-2,TRBJ1-2,NA,12,NA
TGTGCCAGCAGCCAAGACAGGGCGCTTCAGCCGTTCTTC,CASSQDRALQPFF,TRBV14,TRBJ2-1,few,13,NA
TGTGCCAGCACGGCAGGGATGAGCACAGATACGCAGTATTTT,CASTAGMSTDTQYF,TRBV27,TRBJ2-3,NA,14,NA
TGTGCCAGCAGCTTAGGGCGGGGACGGACTGAAGCTTTCTTT,CASSLGRGRTEAFF,TRBV7-2,TRBJ1-1,few,14,NA
TGTGCCAGCAGTTTCTCCGGGACAGGCCCCCTCGAGCAGTACTTC,CASSFSGTGPLEQYF,TRBV2,TRBJ2-7,once,15,TRBD1
TGTGCCAGCAGTTTGCCCAAAGCTAATTCACCCCTCCACTTT,CASSLPKANSPLHF,TRBV28,TRBJ1-6,NA,14,NA
TGTGCCAGCAGCCAGAAACGGGACTCCAAAGAGACCCAGTACTTC,CASSQKRDSKETQYF,TRBV5-4,TRBJ2-5,NA,15,NA
TGTGCCAGCAGTTTCCCACCAGGATACACTGAAGCTTTCTTT,CASSFPPGYTEAFF,TRBV28,TRBJ1-1,NA,14,NA
TGCAGCGCCGGAAGGGCAGGGGTTGATGGCTACACCTTC,CSAGRAGVDGYTF,TRBV29-1,TRBJ1-2,NA,13,NA
TGTGCCAGCACCCTACAGGGGGGGTTCGAGACCCAGTACTTC,CASTLQGGFETQYF,TRBV7-8,TRBJ2-5,once,14,NA
TGTGCCAGTTCCGTTCGCGCGGTCTATGGCTACACCTTC,CASSVRAVYGYTF,TRBV28,TRBJ1-2,NA,13,NA
TGTGCCAGCTCACCACTTGCTGGTGTCAGTCGGAGCACCTACGAGCAGTACTTC,CASSPLAGVSRSTYEQYF,TRBV18,TRBJ2-7,NA,18,NA